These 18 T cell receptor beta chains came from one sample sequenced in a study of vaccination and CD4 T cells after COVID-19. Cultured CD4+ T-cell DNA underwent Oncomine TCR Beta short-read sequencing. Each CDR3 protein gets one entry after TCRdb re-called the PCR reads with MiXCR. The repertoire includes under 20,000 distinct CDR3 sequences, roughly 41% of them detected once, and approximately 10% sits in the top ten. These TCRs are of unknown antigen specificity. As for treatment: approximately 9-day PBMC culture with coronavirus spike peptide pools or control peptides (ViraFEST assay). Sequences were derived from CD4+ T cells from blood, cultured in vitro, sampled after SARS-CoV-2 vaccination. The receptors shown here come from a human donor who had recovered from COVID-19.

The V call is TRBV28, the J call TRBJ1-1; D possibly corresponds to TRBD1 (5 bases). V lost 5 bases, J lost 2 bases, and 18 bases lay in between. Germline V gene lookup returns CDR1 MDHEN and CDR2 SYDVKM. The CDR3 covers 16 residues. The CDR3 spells CASSPTWGGSNTEAFF. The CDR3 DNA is TGTGCCAGCAGTCCCACCTGGGGGGGGAGCAACACTGAAGCTTTCTTT.

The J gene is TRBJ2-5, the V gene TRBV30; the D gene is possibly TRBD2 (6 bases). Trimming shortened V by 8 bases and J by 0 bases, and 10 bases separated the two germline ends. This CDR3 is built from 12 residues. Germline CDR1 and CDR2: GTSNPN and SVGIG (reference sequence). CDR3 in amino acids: CATRGYQETQYF. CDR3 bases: TGTGCCACGCGGGGATACCAAGAGACCCAGTACTTC.

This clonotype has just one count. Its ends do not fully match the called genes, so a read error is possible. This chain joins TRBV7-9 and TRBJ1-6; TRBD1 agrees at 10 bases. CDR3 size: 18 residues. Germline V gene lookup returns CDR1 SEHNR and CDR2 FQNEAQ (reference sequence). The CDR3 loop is CASSFGDRGNSYNSPPHF. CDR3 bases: TGTGCCAGCAGCTTCGGGGACAGGGGAAACTCCTATAATTCACCCCCCCACTTT.

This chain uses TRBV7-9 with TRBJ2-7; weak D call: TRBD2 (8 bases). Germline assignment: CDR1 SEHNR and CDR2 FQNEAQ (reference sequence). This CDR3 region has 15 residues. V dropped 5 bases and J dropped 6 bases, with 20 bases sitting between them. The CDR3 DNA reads TGTGCCAGCAGCACCACAGGACTAGCAGGGGGCGAGCAGTACTTC. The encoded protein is CASSTTGLAGGEQYF.

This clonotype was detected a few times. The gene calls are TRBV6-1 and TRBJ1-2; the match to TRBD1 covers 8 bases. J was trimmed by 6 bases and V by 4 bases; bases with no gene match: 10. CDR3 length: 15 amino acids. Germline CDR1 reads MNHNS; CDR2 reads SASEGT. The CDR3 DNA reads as TGTGCCAGCAGTGCCTCAGGGGGCAGTGTCGATGGCTACACCTTC. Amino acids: CASSASGGSVDGYTF.

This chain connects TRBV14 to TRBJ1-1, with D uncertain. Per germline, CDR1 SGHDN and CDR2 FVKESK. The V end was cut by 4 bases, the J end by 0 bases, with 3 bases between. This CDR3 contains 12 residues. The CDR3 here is CASSPLNTEAFF. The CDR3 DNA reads TGTGCCAGCAGCCCCCTGAACACTGAAGCTTTCTTT.

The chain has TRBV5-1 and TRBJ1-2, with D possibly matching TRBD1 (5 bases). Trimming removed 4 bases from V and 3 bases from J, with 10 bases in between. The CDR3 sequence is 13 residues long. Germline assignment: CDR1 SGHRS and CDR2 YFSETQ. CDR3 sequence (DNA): TGCGCCAGCAGCGTTACGGGGGACTATGGCTACACCTTC. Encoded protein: CASSVTGDYGYTF. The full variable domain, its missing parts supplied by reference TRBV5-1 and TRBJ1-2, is KAGVTQTPRYLIKTRGQQVTLSCSPISGHRSVSWYQQTPGQGLQFLFEYFSETQRNKGNFPGRFSGRQFSNSRSEMNVSTLELGDSALYLCASSVTGDYGYTFGSGTRLTVV.

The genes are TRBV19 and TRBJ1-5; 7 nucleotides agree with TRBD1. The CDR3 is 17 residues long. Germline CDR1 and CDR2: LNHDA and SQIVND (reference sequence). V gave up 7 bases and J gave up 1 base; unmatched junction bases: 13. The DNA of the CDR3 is TGTGCCAGTAAATCGACAGGGCTGAGTGTAAGCAATCAGCCCCAGCATTTT. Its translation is CASKSTGLSVSNQPQHF.

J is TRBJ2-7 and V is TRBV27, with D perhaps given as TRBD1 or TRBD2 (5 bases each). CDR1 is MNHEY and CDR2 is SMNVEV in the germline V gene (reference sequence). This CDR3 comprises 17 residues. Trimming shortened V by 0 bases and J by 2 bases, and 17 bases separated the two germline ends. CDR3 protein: CASSLSTGTVKAYEQYF. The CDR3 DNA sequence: TGTGCCAGCAGTTTATCGACCGGGACGGTCAAAGCCTACGAGCAGTACTTC.

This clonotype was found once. The DNA for the CDR3 is TGCGCCAGCAGCCCGGTACAGGCTAGCACAGATACGCAGTATTTT. Encoded protein: CASSPVQASTDTQYF. The gene calls are TRBV4-3 and TRBJ2-3, with D possibly being TRBD1 (5 bases). The V gene's germline CDR1 is LGHNA and CDR2 YSLEER. The CDR3 consists of 15 residues. The V gene lost 4 bases and the J gene lost 0 bases, with 11 bases spanning the gap.

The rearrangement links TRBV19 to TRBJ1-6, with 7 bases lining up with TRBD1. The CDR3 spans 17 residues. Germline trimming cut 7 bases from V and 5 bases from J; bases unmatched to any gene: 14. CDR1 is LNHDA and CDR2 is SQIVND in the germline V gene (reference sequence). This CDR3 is CASTNHGDSDHNSPLHF. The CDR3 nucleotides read TGTGCCAGTACCAACCATGGGGACAGTGACCATAATTCACCCCTCCACTTT.

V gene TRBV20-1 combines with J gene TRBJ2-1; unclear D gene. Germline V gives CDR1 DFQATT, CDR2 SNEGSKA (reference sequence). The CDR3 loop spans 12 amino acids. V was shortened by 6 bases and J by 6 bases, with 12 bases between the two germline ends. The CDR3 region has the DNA TGCAGTGCAGGACCACACACCAATGAGCAGTTCTTC. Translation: CSAGPHTNEQFF.

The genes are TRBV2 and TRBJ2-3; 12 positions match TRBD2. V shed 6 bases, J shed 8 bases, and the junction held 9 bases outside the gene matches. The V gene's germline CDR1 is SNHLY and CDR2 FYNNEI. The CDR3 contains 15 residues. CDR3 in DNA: TGTGCCAGCAGCGATCTAGCGGGGGGGCGAAGTACGCAGTATTTT. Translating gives CASSDLAGGRSTQYF. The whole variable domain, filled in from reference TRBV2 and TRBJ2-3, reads EPEVTQTPSHQVTQMGQEVILRCVPISNHLYFYWYRQILGQKVEFLVSFYNNEISEKSEIFDDQFSVERPDGSNFTLKIRSTKLEDSAMYFCASSDLAGGRSTQYFGPGTRLTVL.

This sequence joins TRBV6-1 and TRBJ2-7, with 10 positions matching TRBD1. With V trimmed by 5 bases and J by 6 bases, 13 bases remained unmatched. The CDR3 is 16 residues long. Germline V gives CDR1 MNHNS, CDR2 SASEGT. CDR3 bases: TGTGCCAGCAGTCCCCTAGGGGGGACAGGGGAAGGCGAGCAGTACTTC. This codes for CASSPLGGTGEGEQYF.

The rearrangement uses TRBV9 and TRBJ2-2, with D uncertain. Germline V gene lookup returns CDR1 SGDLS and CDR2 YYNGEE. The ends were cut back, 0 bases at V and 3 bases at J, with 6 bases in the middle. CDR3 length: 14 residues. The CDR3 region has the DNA TGTGCCAGCAGCGTAGCTCTAGACACCGGGGAGCTGTTTTTT. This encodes CASSVALDTGELFF.

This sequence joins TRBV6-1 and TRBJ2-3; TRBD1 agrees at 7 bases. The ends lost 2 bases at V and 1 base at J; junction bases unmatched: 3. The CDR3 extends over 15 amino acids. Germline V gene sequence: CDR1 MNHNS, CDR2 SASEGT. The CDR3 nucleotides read TGTGCCAGCAGTGAACAGGGACAGCGCACAGATACGCAGTATTTT. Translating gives CASSEQGQRTDTQYF.

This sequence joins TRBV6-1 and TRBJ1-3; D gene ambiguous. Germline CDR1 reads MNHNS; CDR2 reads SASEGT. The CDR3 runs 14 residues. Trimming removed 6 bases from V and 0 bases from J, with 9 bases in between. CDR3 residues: CASRVSDSGNTIYF. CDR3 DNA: TGTGCCAGCAGGGTATCAGACTCTGGAAACACCATATATTTT.

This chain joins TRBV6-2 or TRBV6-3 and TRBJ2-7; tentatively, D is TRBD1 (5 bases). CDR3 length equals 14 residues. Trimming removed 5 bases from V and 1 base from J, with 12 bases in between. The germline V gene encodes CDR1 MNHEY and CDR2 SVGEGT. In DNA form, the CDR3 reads TGTGCCAGCAGTGTTGTGCAGGGATCCTACGAGCAGTACTTC. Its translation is CASSVVQGSYEQYF.